Described below is a single TCR beta chain sequence and its context. V lost 0 bases to trimming and J lost 4 bases, with 7 bases between them. Germline V gene data show CDR1 as SGHDT and CDR2 as YYEEEE. There are 13 residues in the CDR3. The data derive from a study of OX40 agonist ivuxolimab in advanced cancers. Data came from immunoSEQ multiplex PCR; TCRdb stores just in-frame clones and leaves some out. The profile shows 85,000 to 100,000 clones, 85% of them singletons. The sequence came from an adult with an advanced solid tumor such as melanoma, head and neck, liver or kidney cancer. The genes are TRBV5-6 and TRBJ2-5; D not certain. Sequenced here: CD4+ or CD8+ T cells sorted from blood, sampled in a trial of the OX40 agonist ivuxolimab. In DNA form, the CDR3 reads TGTGCCAGCAGCTTGGAGAGAGGAGAGACCCAGTACTTC. This sequence encodes CASSLERGETQYF.